The following is a TCR beta chain sequence with its context. Isolation per sample recovered at least 6.5 million PBMCs. This sample is drawn from a study of blood T cells in healthy people across ages. CDR1 and CDR2 from the germline V gene are SNHLY and FYNNEI. The CDR3 has 11 amino acids. Deletions cut 7 bases from V and 8 bases from J, with 10 bases between. The second PCR ran roughly 6 to 11 cycles with a sample-barcoded 5' primer and J-beta primers. TCRdb re-derived calls from the 5' RACE reads in MiXCR, one entry per CDR3 protein. The sample comprises about 1.5 million distinct CDR3 sequences, around 42% of which are singletons, and under 8% rests with the top ten.

The source is a woman aged 18-30 years in good health. The sequenced sample consisted of blood. The chain uses TRBV2 and TRBJ2-3, with D possibly TRBD1 on 6 matching bases. Here the CDR3 reads CASNRQVTQYF. As DNA, the CDR3 is TGTGCCAGCAACCGACAGGTTACGCAGTATTTT.